This T cell receptor beta chain was sequenced during a study of blood T cell repertoires in COVID-19. Whole-study context: From the United States, Italy and Spain came samples of acute and convalescent COVID-19.

CDR3 length equals 17 residues. Trimming took 4 bases from V and 0 from J, leaving 19 bases between them. CDR1 and CDR2 from the germline V gene are SGHTA and FQGNSA. The authors' processing: By means of reference gene primer amplification, nucleated cell counts were estimated. Measured with immunoSEQ multiplex PCR; TCRdb has only the in-frame clones, and not every one. That table gives V, J and clone size, and the DNA gave D and trimming. The sample records about 55,000 clones, around nine tenths being singletons. This clone showed up just a few times. The receptor was derived from a human donor with active COVID-19. The donor label of this sample is uncertain. Material: peripheral blood. The genes are TRBV7-2 and TRBJ2-7, with D maybe TRBD1 (6 bases). Here the CDR3 DNA reads TGTGCCAGCAGCTACAGAGTACAGGGTAGGAGCTCCTACGAGCAGTACTTC. This encodes CASSYRVQGRSSYEQYF.